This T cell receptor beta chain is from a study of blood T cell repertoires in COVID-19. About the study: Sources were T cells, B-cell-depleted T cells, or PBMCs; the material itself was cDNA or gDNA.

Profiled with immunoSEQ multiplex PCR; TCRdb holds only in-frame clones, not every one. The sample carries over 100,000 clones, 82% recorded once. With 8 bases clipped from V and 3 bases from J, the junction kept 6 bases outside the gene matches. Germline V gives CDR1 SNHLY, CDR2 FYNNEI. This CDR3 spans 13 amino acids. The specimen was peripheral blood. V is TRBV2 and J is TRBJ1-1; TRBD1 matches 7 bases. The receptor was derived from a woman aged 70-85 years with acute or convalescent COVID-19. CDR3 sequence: CASFTGVDTEAFF. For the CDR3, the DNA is TGTGCCAGCTTCACAGGGGTTGACACTGAAGCTTTCTTT.